The count of the clone carrying this T cell receptor beta chain is one. The entry originates in a study of blood T cell repertoires in COVID-19. Study in general: From T cells, B-cell-depleted T cells, or PBMCs came the material, which was cDNA or gDNA.

V was trimmed by 3 bases and J by 8 bases, leaving 12 bases between them. Looked up from germline, CDR1 is MDHEN and CDR2 is SYDVKM. The CDR3 is 13 residues long. Original processing notes: Scientists estimated how many nucleated cells there were by amplifying reference gene primers. Clones were read by immunoSEQ multiplex PCR, and TCRdb kept only the in-frame ones, dropping some. V and J calls and clone size follow that table, whereas D and trimming were derived from the DNA. Altogether roughly 110,000 clones are present, approximately 90% being singletons, with the ten largest covering under 1.5%. Source material: peripheral blood. The genes are TRBV28 and TRBJ2-3, with no clear D. The sequence was collected from a woman aged 25 to 45 with acute or convalescent COVID-19. The chain's CDR3 is CASSFPGHTTQYF. CDR3 sequence (DNA): TGTGCCAGCAGTTTCCCTGGGCACACTACGCAGTATTTT.